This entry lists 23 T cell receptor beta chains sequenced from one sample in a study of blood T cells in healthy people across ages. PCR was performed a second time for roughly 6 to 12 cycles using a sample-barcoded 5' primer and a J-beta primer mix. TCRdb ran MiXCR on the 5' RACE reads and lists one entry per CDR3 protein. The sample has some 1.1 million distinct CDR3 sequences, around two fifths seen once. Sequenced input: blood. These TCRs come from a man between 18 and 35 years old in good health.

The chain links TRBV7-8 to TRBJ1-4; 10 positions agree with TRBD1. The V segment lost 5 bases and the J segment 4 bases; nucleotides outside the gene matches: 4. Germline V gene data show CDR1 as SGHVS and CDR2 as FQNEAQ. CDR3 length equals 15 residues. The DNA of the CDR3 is TGTGCCAGCAGCCGCGGACAGGGGGGTAATGAAAAACTGTTTTTT. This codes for CASSRGQGGNEKLFF.

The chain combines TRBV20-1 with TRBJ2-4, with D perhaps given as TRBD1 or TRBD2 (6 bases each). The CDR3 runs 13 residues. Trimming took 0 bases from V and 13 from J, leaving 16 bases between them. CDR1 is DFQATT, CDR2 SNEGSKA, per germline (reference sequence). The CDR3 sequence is CSARDGGNNEQYF. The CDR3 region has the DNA TGCAGTGCTAGAGACGGGGGCAACAATGAGCAGTACTTC.

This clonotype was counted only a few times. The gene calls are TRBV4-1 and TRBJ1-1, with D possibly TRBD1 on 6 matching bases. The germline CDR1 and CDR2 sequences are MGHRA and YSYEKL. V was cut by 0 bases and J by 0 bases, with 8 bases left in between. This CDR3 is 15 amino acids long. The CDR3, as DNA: TGCGCCAGCAGCCAAGAACCAGGGGTGAACACTGAAGCTTTCTTT. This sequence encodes CASSQEPGVNTEAFF.

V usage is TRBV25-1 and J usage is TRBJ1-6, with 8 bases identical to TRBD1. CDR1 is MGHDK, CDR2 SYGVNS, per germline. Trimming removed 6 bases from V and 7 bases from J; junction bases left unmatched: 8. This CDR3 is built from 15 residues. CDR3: CASRETGDRNSPLHF. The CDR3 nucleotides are TGTGCCAGCAGGGAGACAGGGGATCGAAATTCACCCCTCCACTTT.

CDR3 sequence reads: CASSEPGQAPLGYTF. The CDR3 DNA follows: TGTGCCAGCAGTGAGCCGGGACAGGCCCCCCTTGGCTACACCTTC. The chain joins TRBV6-2 or TRBV6-3 to TRBJ1-2, with 8 bases identical to TRBD1. Germline assignment: CDR1 MNHEY and CDR2 SVGEGT. V trimming: 5 bases; J trimming: 7 bases; junction bases outside the gene matches: 12. The CDR3 length is 15 residues.

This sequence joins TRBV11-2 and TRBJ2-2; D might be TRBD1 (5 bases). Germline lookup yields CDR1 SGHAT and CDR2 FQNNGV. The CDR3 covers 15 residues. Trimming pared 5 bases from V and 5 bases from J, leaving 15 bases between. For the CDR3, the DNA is TGTGCCAGCAGCCTGCAGGGTGCCCGTACCGGGGAGCTGTTTTTT. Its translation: CASSLQGARTGELFF. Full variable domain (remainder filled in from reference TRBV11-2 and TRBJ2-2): EAGVAQSPRYKIIEKRQSVAFWCNPISGHATLYWYQQILGQGPKLLIQFQNNGVVDDSQLPKDRFSAERLKGVDSTLKIQPAKLEDSAVYLCASSLQGARTGELFFGEGSRLTVL.

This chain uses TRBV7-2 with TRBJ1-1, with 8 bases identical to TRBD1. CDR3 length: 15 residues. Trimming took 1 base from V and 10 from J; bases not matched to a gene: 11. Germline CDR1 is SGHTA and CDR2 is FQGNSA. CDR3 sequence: CASSLEGQGSVRAFF. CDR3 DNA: TGTGCCAGCAGCTTAGAAGGACAGGGTTCGGTACGAGCTTTCTTT.

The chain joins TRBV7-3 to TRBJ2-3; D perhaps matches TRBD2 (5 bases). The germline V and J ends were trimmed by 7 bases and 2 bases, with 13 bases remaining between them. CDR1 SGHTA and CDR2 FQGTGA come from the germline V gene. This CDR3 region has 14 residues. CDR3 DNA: TGTGCCAGCAAGGCGGCTAGCAACACAGATACGCAGTATTTT. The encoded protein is CASKAASNTDTQYF.

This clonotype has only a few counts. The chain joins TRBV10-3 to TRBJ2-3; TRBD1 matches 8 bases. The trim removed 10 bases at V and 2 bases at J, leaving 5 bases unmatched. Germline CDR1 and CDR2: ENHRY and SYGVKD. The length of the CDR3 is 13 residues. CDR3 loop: CATRDRTTDTQYF. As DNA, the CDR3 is TGTGCCACCCGGGACAGGACCACAGATACGCAGTATTTT.

CDR3 bases: TGCAGTGCCAGCGGGGGAGGGGACATGTATGACAATGAGCAGTTCTTC. Protein product: CSASGGGDMYDNEQFF. The chain links TRBV20-1 to TRBJ2-1, with 8 bases identical to TRBD2. CDR3 length: 16 amino acids. Germline CDR1 reads DFQATT; CDR2 reads SNEGSKA (reference sequence). The V and J ends lost 6 bases and 5 bases, in that order; junction bases with no gene match: 15.

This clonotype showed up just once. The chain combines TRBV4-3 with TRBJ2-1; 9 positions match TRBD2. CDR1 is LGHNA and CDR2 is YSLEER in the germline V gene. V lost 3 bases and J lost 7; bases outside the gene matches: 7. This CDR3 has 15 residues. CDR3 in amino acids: CASSQGLASENEQFF. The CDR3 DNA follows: TGCGCCAGCAGCCAGGGACTAGCTTCGGAGAATGAGCAGTTCTTC.

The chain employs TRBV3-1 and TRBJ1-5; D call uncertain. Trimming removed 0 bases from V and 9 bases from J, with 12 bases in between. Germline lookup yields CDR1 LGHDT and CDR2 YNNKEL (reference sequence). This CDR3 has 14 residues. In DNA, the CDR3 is TGTGCCAGCAGCCAAGACCGATTACAGTGGCCCCAGCATTTT. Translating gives CASSQDRLQWPQHF.

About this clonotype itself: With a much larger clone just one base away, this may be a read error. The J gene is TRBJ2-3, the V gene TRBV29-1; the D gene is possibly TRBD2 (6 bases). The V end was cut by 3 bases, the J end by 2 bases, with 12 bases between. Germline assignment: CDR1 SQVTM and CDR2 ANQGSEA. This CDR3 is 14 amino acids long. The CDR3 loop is CSVDWEELTDTQYF. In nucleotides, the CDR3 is TGCAGCGTTGATTGGGAGGAACTCACAGATACGCAGTATTTT.

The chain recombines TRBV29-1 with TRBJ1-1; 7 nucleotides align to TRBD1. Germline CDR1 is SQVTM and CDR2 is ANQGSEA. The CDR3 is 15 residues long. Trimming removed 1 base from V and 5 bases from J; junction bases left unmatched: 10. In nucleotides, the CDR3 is TGCAGCGTTGAAGTTAGGGGGCGCAAAGTAACTGAAGCTTTCTTT. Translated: CSVEVRGRKVTEAFF.

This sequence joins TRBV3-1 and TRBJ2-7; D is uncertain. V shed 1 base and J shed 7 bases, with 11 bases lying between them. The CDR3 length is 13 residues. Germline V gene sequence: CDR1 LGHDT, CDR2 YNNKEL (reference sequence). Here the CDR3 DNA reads TGTGCCAGCAGCCAAGCAGGTTACGGAGAGCAGTACTTC. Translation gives CASSQAGYGEQYF.

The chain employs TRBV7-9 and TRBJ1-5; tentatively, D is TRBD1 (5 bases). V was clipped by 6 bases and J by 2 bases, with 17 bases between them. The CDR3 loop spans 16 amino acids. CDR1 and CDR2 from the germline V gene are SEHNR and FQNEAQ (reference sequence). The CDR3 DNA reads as TGTGCCAGCAGGTTATCGGGGCGTAATGGCAATCAGCCCCAGCATTTT. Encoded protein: CASRLSGRNGNQPQHF.

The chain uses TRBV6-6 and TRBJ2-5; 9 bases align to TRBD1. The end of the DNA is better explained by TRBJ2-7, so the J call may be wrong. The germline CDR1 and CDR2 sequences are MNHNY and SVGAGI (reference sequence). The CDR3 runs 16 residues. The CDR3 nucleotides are TGTGCCAGCAGTTACTCCCCGGGACAGGGTTTCCACGAGCAGTACTTC. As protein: CASSYSPGQGFHEQYF.

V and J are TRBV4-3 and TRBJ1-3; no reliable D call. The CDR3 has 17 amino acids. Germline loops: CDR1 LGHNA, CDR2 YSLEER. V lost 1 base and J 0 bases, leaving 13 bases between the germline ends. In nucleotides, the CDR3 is TGCGCCAGCAGCCAAGTCTCCAGAGGTCCCTCTGGAAACACCATATATTTT. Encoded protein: CASSQVSRGPSGNTIYF.

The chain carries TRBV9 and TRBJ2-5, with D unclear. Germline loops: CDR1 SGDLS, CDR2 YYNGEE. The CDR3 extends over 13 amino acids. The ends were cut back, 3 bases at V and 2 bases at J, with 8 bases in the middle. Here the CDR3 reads CASSARYQETQYF. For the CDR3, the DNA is TGTGCCAGCAGCGCCCGTTATCAAGAGACCCAGTACTTC. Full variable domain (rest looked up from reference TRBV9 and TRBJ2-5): DSGVTQTPKHLITATGQRVTLRCSPRSGDLSVYWYQQSLDQGLQFLIQYYNGEERAKGNILERFSAQQFPDLHSELNLSSLELGDSALYFCASSARYQETQYFGPGTRLLVL.

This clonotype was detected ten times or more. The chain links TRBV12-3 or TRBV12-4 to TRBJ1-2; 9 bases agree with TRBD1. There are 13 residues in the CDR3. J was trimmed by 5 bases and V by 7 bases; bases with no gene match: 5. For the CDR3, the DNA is TGTGCCAGCACCTCTGGACAGGGGTATGGCTACACCTTC. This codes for CASTSGQGYGYTF.

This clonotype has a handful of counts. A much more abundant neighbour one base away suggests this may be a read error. The CDR3 spells CASSVSDLRDEQYF. The DNA for the CDR3 is TGTGCCAGCAGTGTCAGTGATTTGCGGGACGAGCAGTACTTC. This chain uses TRBV12-3 or TRBV12-4 with TRBJ2-7, with a possible D match to TRBD2 (5 bases). The CDR3 sequence is 14 residues long. V lost 5 bases and J 5 bases, leaving 16 bases between the germline ends.

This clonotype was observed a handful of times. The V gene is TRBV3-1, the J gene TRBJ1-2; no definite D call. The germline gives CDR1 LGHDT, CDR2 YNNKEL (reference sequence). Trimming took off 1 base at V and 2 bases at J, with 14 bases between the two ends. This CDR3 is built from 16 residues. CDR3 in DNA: TGTGCCAGCAGCCAAGGGCCGGGCGAAGGCAACTATGGCTACACCTTC. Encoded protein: CASSQGPGEGNYGYTF.

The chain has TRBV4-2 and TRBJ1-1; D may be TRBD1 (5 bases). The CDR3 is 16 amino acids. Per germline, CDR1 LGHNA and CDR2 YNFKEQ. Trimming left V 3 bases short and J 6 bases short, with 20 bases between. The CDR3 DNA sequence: TGTGCCAGCAGCCAGGAAAGGATTACGAGGGGCCCTGAAGCTTTCTTT. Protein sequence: CASSQERITRGPEAFF.